Following are 13 T cell receptor beta chains from one sample sequenced in a study of identical twins. MiXCR, run by TCRdb on the 5' RACE reads, gives a single entry per CDR3 protein. The sample contains 450,000 or so distinct CDR3 sequences, approximately 15% of which appear only once. These sequences were also reported in another study, on yellow fever vaccine responses in identical twins.

Sample: CD4+ T cells sorted from blood. All receptors come from a woman younger than 35 in good health.

This clonotype has more than one count but fewer than ten. This chain links TRBV6-4 with TRBJ2-3, with 10 nucleotides matching TRBD2. This CDR3 region has 15 residues. The V gene's germline CDR1 is MRHNA and CDR2 SNTAGT. V was pared by 6 bases and J by 6 bases, with 9 bases of the junction left unmatched. In DNA, the CDR3 is TGTGCCAGCAGCCCCACTAGCGGGGCACCCGATACGCAGTATTTT. This sequence encodes CASSPTSGAPDTQYF.

This clonotype came up a few times. V is TRBV4-2 and J is TRBJ2-2, with 7 positions matching TRBD2. The CDR3 loop spans 15 amino acids. Germline lookup yields CDR1 LGHNA and CDR2 YNFKEQ. J gave up 6 bases and V 3 bases, and 7 bases lay outside the gene matches. The CDR3 DNA sequence: TGTGCCAGCAGCCAGGGCCGACTAGCCTCCGGGGAGCTGTTTTTT. It encodes CASSQGRLASGELFF.

This chain connects TRBV6-5 to TRBJ1-1; no clear D gene. Trimming shortened V by 6 bases and J by 1 base, and 12 bases separated the two germline ends. This CDR3 has 14 amino acids. The V gene's germline CDR1 is MNHEY and CDR2 SVGAGI. The CDR3 here is CASRVEAPNTEAFF. The CDR3 bases are TGTGCCAGCAGGGTGGAGGCACCGAACACTGAAGCTTTCTTT.

This clonotype appeared a few times. The J gene is TRBJ2-1, the V gene TRBV9; D is undetermined. This CDR3 is 15 amino acids long. Between the trimmed V and J ends, which lost 1 base and 0 bases, there was a span of 8 bases. Germline CDR1 is SGDLS and CDR2 is YYNGEE. The chain's CDR3 is CASSVSDSSYNEQFF. CDR3 sequence (DNA): TGTGCCAGCAGCGTATCGGATAGCTCCTACAATGAGCAGTTCTTC.

This clonotype was counted a few times. The J gene is TRBJ2-2, the V gene TRBV4-2; D remains ambiguous. The V end was cut by 6 bases, the J end by 4 bases, with 21 bases between. This CDR3 comprises 17 residues. Germline V lookup: CDR1 LGHNA, CDR2 YNFKEQ. CDR3 sequence reads: CASRRDPSSWGTGELFF. The CDR3 DNA reads as TGTGCCAGCAGAAGGGATCCCTCTTCGTGGGGCACCGGGGAGCTGTTTTTT.

V and J are TRBV25-1 and TRBJ2-7, with unresolved D. Germline CDR1 MGHDK, CDR2 SYGVNS. This CDR3 spans 10 amino acids. The V and J ends lost 3 bases and 5 bases respectively, with 2 bases between them. CDR3 DNA: TGTGCCAGCAGTGACCACGAGCAGTACTTC. Its translation: CASSDHEQYF.

The gene calls are TRBV28 and TRBJ2-7; the match to TRBD1 covers 9 bases. From germline, CDR1 is MDHEN and CDR2 SYDVKM. The junction had 6 bases not matched to a gene; V was cut back by 6 bases and J by 0 bases. The CDR3 covers 15 residues. DNA for the CDR3: TGTGCCAGCAGGACTGGACAGGGGAGCTCCTACGAGCAGTACTTC. It encodes CASRTGQGSSYEQYF.

The rearrangement joins TRBV3-1 to TRBJ2-2; no clear D. CDR1 is LGHDT, CDR2 YNNKEL, per germline (reference sequence). Trimming removed 4 bases at V and 7 bases at J, with 10 bases between. The CDR3 sequence is 13 residues long. The CDR3 here is CASSPARGGELFF. In DNA, the CDR3 is TGTGCCAGCAGCCCAGCCCGTGGCGGGGAGCTGTTTTTT.

V and J are TRBV24-1 and TRBJ2-1; TRBD2 matches 10 bases. The junction had 9 bases not matched to a gene; V was cut back by 3 bases and J by 5 bases. The germline V gene encodes CDR1 KGHDR and CDR2 SFDVKD. This CDR3 spans 17 amino acids. CDR3 nucleotide sequence: TGTGCCACCAGTGATCCCAATCTAGCGGGAGTTAACAATGAGCAGTTCTTC. Translated: CATSDPNLAGVNNEQFF.

Only a few counts were recorded for this clonotype. The J gene is TRBJ2-7, the V gene TRBV6-5; 10 nucleotides align to TRBD1. Germline V gives CDR1 MNHEY, CDR2 SVGAGI. The V and J ends lost 2 bases and 4 bases, in that order; junction bases with no gene match: 8. This CDR3 comprises 16 residues. This chain's CDR3 is CASSYAGDRGRYEQYF. DNA of the CDR3: TGTGCCAGCAGTTACGCCGGGGACAGGGGAAGATACGAGCAGTACTTC.

This clonotype turned up a few times. The chain uses TRBV5-6 and TRBJ1-2; a weak D match, TRBD1 (6 bases). V lost 4 bases to trimming and J lost 4 bases, with 14 bases between them. Looked up from germline, CDR1 is SGHDT and CDR2 is YYEEEE. This CDR3 contains 14 residues. CDR3 DNA sequence: TGTGCCAGCAGCCCCCTAACAGGGATCTATGGCTACACCTTC. Residues: CASSPLTGIYGYTF.

This clonotype was seen a few times. The gene calls are TRBV4-3 and TRBJ1-1; a weak D match, TRBD1 (5 bases). Germline values: CDR1 LGHNA, CDR2 YSLEER. This CDR3 is built from 15 residues. V gave up 3 bases and J gave up 4 bases, with 15 bases separating them. The CDR3 region is CASSHLRGTSTEAFF. The CDR3 nucleotides read TGCGCCAGCAGCCATCTTCGGGGGACCAGCACTGAAGCTTTCTTT.

This clonotype was seen more than once but under ten times. The chain combines TRBV28 with TRBJ2-7, with D maybe TRBD2 (7 bases). The V end lost 6 bases, the J end lost 2 bases, and 14 bases lay between the germline ends. Germline loops: CDR1 MDHEN, CDR2 SYDVKM. The CDR3 covers 14 residues. The CDR3: CASRIGGLTYEQYF. CDR3 sequence (DNA): TGTGCCAGCAGAATAGGGGGACTAACCTACGAGCAGTACTTC.